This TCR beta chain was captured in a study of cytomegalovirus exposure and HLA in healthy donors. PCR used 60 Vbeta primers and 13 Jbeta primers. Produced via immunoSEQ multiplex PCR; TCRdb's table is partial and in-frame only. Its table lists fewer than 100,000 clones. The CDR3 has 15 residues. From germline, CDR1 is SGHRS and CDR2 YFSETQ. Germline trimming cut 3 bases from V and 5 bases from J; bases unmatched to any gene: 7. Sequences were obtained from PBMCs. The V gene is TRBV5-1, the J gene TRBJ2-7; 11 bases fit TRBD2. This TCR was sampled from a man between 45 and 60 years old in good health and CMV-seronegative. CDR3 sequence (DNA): TGCGCCAGCAGCTCGGCAACTAGCGGGGGCAACGAGCAGTACTTC. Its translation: CASSSATSGGNEQYF.